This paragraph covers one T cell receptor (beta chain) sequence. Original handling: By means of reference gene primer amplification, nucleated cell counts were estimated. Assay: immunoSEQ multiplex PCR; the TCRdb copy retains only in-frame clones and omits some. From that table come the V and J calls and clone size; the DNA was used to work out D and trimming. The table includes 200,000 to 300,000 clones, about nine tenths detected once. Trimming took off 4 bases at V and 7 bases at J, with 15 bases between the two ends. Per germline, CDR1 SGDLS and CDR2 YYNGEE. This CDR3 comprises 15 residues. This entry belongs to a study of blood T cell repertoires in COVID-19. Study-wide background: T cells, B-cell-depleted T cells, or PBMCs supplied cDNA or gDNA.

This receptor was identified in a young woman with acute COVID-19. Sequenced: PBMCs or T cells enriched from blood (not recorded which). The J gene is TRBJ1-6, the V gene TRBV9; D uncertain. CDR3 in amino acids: CASSSSGSHNSPLHF. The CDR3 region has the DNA TGTGCCAGCAGCTCCTCCGGGTCCCACAATTCACCCCTCCACTTT.